This passage covers 14 T cell receptor beta chains from one sample sequenced in a study of blood T cell repertoires in COVID-19. TCRdb keeps only in-frame clones here, not all; method: immunoSEQ multiplex PCR. The sample has some 87,000 clones; about 89% are singletons. Sample: peripheral blood. Every receptor here comes from a human donor in a cohort sampled during active COVID-19.

This chain uses TRBV7-3 with TRBJ1-1; tentative D call: TRBD1 (5 bases). The length of the CDR3 is 12 residues. Germline CDR1 and CDR2: SGHTA and FQGTGA. With 4 bases removed from V and 7 bases from J, the gap between germline ends came to 10 bases. The CDR3 loop reads CASSSFQGEAFF. For the CDR3, the DNA is TGTGCCAGCAGCTCGTTCCAGGGTGAAGCTTTCTTT.

This rearrangement joins TRBV19 to TRBJ2-3; possible D gene TRBD1, 6 bases. Germline V gene sequence: CDR1 LNHDA, CDR2 SQIVND (reference sequence). The CDR3 length is 15 residues. Trimming stripped 9 bases from V and 0 bases from J, with 16 bases between. The CDR3 is CASGFRDISTDTQYF. The CDR3 DNA reads as TGTGCCAGCGGTTTCCGGGACATCAGCACAGATACGCAGTATTTT.

The chain recombines TRBV7-3 with TRBJ1-1, with 7 bases lining up with TRBD1. Unmatched junction bases numbered 2, after V lost 2 bases and J lost 5 bases. This CDR3 has 13 amino acids. The germline CDR1 and CDR2 sequences are SGHTA and FQGTGA. DNA for the CDR3: TGTGCCAGCAGCTTACAGGGGGTTACTGAAGCTTTCTTT. This codes for CASSLQGVTEAFF.

J is TRBJ2-3 and V is TRBV7-9; 10 bases are shared with TRBD2. V gave up 7 bases and J gave up 1 base; unmatched junction bases: 11. CDR3 length: 17 amino acids. CDR1 and CDR2 from the germline V gene are SEHNR and FQNEAQ (reference sequence). CDR3 loop: CASIPQRTSGGTDTQYF. The CDR3 region has the DNA TGTGCCAGCATCCCCCAGAGAACTAGCGGGGGCACAGATACGCAGTATTTT. Full variable domain (outside the CDR3, taken from reference TRBV7-9 and TRBJ2-3): DTGVSQNPRHKITKRGQNVTFRCDPISEHNRLYWYRQTLGQGPEFLTYFQNEAQLEKSRLLSDRFSAERPKGSFSTLEIQRTEQGDSAMYLCASIPQRTSGGTDTQYFGPGTRLTVL.

CDR3 in amino acids: CASRTTSGKGGQTQYF. CDR3 nucleotides: TGTGCCAGCAGGACGACTAGCGGGAAAGGGGGACAGACCCAGTACTTC. V gene TRBV7-2 combines with J gene TRBJ2-5; 11 bases line up with TRBD2. V was clipped by 6 bases and J by 6 bases; unmatched bases: 12. The CDR3 runs 16 residues. Germline CDR1 and CDR2: SGHTA and FQGNSA. Filled out from reference TRBV7-2 and TRBJ2-5, the complete variable domain reads GAGVSQSPSNKVTEKGKDVELRCDPISGHTALYWYRQSLGQGLEFLIYFQGNSAPDKSGLPSDRFSAERTGGSVSTLTIQRTQQEDSAVYLCASRTTSGKGGQTQYFGPGTRLLVL.

This clone was seen just once. The V and J genes are TRBV15 and TRBJ2-2, with D possibly matching TRBD1 (5 bases). Looked up from germline, CDR1 is LNHNV and CDR2 is YYDKDF (reference sequence). V was clipped by 3 bases and J by 0 bases, with 5 bases between them. The CDR3 has 14 amino acids. CDR3 region: CATSRTANTGELFF. The CDR3 DNA reads as TGTGCCACCAGCAGGACAGCGAACACCGGGGAGCTGTTTTTT.

This chain connects TRBV7-2 to TRBJ1-2; 7 bases fit TRBD1. Germline V gene sequence: CDR1 SGHTA, CDR2 FQGNSA. The CDR3 has 16 residues. The trim removed 3 bases at V and 7 bases at J, leaving 14 bases unmatched. CDR3 DNA sequence: TGTGCCAGCAGCTTTGTCGCCGGGACAGCAGGCGGTGGCTACACCTTC. This gives the protein CASSFVAGTAGGGYTF.

J is TRBJ2-2 and V is TRBV9; no reliable D call. CDR1 is SGDLS, CDR2 YYNGEE, per germline. CDR3 length: 15 amino acids. V was clipped by 0 bases and J by 2 bases, with 8 bases between them. The CDR3 region is CASSVGQVNTGELFF. DNA of the CDR3: TGTGCCAGCAGCGTAGGTCAGGTAAACACCGGGGAGCTGTTTTTT.

CDR3 sequence: CASSVGQGIYGYTF. The CDR3 region has the DNA TGTGCCAGCAGTGTGGGACAGGGGATCTATGGCTACACCTTC. The V call is TRBV27, the J call TRBJ1-2, with 10 nucleotides matching TRBD1. Germline trimming cut 5 bases from V and 4 bases from J; bases unmatched to any gene: 4. CDR1 MNHEY and CDR2 SMNVEV come from the germline V gene (reference sequence). CDR3 size: 14 residues.

The chain joins TRBV5-6 to TRBJ2-5, with 8 nucleotides matching TRBD1. CDR3 length: 14 amino acids. The V gene's germline CDR1 is SGHDT and CDR2 YYEEEE. V gave up 6 bases and J gave up 4 bases; unmatched junction bases: 8. The CDR3 protein is CASINRGLVETQYF. The CDR3 DNA sequence: TGTGCCAGCATAAACAGGGGGTTGGTAGAGACCCAGTACTTC.

CDR3 region: CASSFQTGINEQYF. Written as DNA, the CDR3 is TGTGCCAGCAGCTTCCAGACAGGGATCAACGAGCAGTACTTC. The J gene is TRBJ2-7, the V gene TRBV3-1 (or the pseudogene TRBV3-2); 7 bases line up with TRBD1. CDR3 length: 14 residues. The trim removed 5 bases at V and 5 bases at J, leaving 9 bases unmatched. Germline V gene lookup returns CDR1 LGHDT and CDR2 YNNKEL (reference sequence).

This chain joins TRBV19 and TRBJ2-2; 10 nucleotides agree with TRBD2. J lost 1 base, V lost 5 bases, and 10 bases had no gene match. Germline V gene lookup returns CDR1 LNHDA and CDR2 SQIVND (reference sequence). CDR3 size: 18 residues. CDR3 nucleotides: TGTGCCAGTAGTTCCCCGAGCGGGGGGGCTGGGAACACCGGGGAGCTGTTTTTT. Amino acids: CASSSPSGGAGNTGELFF.

The chain employs TRBV2 and TRBJ2-7; D possibly corresponds to TRBD2 (5 bases). CDR1 and CDR2 from the germline V gene are SNHLY and FYNNEI. V dropped 5 bases and J dropped 5 bases, with 10 bases sitting between them. CDR3 size: 12 residues. CDR3 amino acids: CASSYSRDEQYF. In nucleotides, the CDR3 is TGTGCCAGCAGTTATTCGAGGGACGAGCAGTACTTC. The full variable domain, completed using reference TRBV2 and TRBJ2-7, is EPEVTQTPSHQVTQMGQEVILRCVPISNHLYFYWYRQILGQKVEFLVSFYNNEISEKSEIFDDQFSVERPDGSNFTLKIRSTKLEDSAMYFCASSYSRDEQYFGPGTRLTVT.

This rearrangement joins TRBV7-9 to TRBJ2-1, with 7 bases aligning to TRBD1. V lost 5 bases to trimming and J lost 2 bases; unmatched junction nucleotides: 3. Germline V lookup: CDR1 SEHNR, CDR2 FQNEAQ (reference sequence). The CDR3 is 14 residues long. The DNA of the CDR3 is TGTGCCAGCAGCCCCGACAGGGCCTACAATGAGCAGTTCTTC. It yields the protein CASSPDRAYNEQFF. Drawing the rest from reference TRBV7-9 and TRBJ2-1, the complete variable domain is DTGVSQNPRHKITKRGQNVTFRCDPISEHNRLYWYRQTLGQGPEFLTYFQNEAQLEKSRLLSDRFSAERPKGSFSTLEIQRTEQGDSAMYLCASSPDRAYNEQFFGPGTRLTVL.